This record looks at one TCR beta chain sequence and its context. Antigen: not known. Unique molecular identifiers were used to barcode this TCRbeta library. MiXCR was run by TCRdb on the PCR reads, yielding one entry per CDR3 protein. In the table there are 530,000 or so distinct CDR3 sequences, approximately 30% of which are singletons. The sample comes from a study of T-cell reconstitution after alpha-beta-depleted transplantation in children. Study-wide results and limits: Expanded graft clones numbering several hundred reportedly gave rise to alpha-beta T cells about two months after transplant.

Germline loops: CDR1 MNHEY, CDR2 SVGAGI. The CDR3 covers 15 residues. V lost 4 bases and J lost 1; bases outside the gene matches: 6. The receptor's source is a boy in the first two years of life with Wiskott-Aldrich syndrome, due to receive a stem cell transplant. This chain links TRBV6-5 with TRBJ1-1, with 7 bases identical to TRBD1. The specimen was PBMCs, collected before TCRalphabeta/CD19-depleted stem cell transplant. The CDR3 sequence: CASSLSGTENTEAFF. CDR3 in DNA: TGTGCCAGCAGTTTATCCGGGACAGAGAACACTGAAGCTTTCTTT.